The 6 T cell receptor beta chains below all came from one sample that was sequenced in a study of T-cell reconstitution after alpha-beta-depleted transplantation in children (dated by TCRdb to 2015 to 2016). The library was obtained by PCR. The sequencer listed for this sample is Illumina HiSeq 2500. To normalize quantification of the TCRbeta repertoire, the TCR libraries were built with molecular barcoding that relied on unique molecular identifiers. The raw public data were reprocessed by TCRdb itself: fastp quality trimming at Q25, MiXCR clonotype calling, in-frame beta chains only. Rows with one shared CDR3 protein collapse into an entry with the most common genes and DNA. For this sample there are about 640,000 distinct CDR3 sequences; around 17% appear just once. The top ten clones comprise 1.1% of the sample. This sample comprised PBMCs from the stem cell graft donor, obtained from the stem cell graft. The origin of the receptors is a human donor who donated a stem cell graft to a child with acute myeloid leukemia.

This clonotype was seen a handful of times. This chain's CDR3 is CASSGDFNEQFF. In DNA form, the CDR3 reads TGTGCCAGCAGTGGGGACTTCAATGAGCAGTTCTTC. The chain links TRBV12-3 or TRBV12-4 to TRBJ2-1; the D gene is possibly TRBD2 (6 bases). The V gene lost 5 bases and the J gene lost 6 bases, with 8 bases spanning the gap. The CDR3 runs 12 residues.

In this sample, this clonotype turned up many times. V gene TRBV18 combines with J gene TRBJ2-1; 9 bases map to TRBD1. Germline V gene lookup returns CDR1 KGHSH and CDR2 LQKENI. The CDR3 consists of 15 residues. V shed 3 bases and J 7 bases; nucleotides not matched to a gene: 7. The CDR3 loop is CASSPGQGMRNEQFF. CDR3 DNA sequence: TGTGCCAGCTCACCCGGACAGGGGATGAGGAATGAGCAGTTCTTC.

This clonotype was found many times. This chain connects TRBV29-1 to TRBJ2-5; D unresolved. This CDR3 region has 13 residues. The V end lost 0 bases, the J end lost 2 bases, and 7 bases lay between the germline ends. Germline V lookup: CDR1 SQVTM, CDR2 ANQGSEA. CDR3 sequence reads: CSVEEDIQETQYF. The DNA for the CDR3 is TGCAGCGTTGAAGAAGACATACAAGAGACCCAGTACTTC.

This clonotype was observed a few times. V is TRBV7-2 and J is TRBJ1-2; the match to TRBD1 covers 7 bases. CDR3 length: 17 amino acids. Looked up from germline, CDR1 is SGHTA and CDR2 is FQGNSA. The ends lost 5 bases at V and 2 bases at J; junction bases unmatched: 14. This CDR3 reads CASSPRGGAGGNYGYTF. For the CDR3, the DNA is TGTGCCAGCAGCCCTCGTGGGGGGGCAGGGGGGAACTATGGCTACACCTTC.

V usage is TRBV20-1 and J usage is TRBJ1-5, with D possibly matching TRBD1 (6 bases). Trimming removed 2 bases from V and 4 bases from J, with 15 bases in between. CDR1 and CDR2 (germline): DFQATT, SNEGSKA (reference sequence). The CDR3 is 15 amino acids. The CDR3 DNA follows: TGCAGTGCTAGATCCGAGGGGGGCCCAAATCAGCCCCAGCATTTT. Translated: CSARSEGGPNQPQHF.

The table lists this clonotype with many counts. This rearrangement joins TRBV20-1 to TRBJ1-1, with D perhaps matching TRBD1 (5 bases). CDR1 DFQATT and CDR2 SNEGSKA come from the germline V gene (reference sequence). With 5 bases removed from V and 2 bases from J, the gap between germline ends came to 18 bases. CDR3 length: 15 residues. Here the CDR3 reads CSAAVGGRRNTEAFF. In DNA form, the CDR3 reads TGCAGTGCTGCCGTGGGGGGTAGGCGAAACACTGAAGCTTTCTTT.